The clone carrying this TCR beta chain was counted only a few times. As yet, its antigen is unknown. Sequenced by immunoSEQ multiplex PCR; TCRdb stores in-frame clones only, minus some. Of about 1.1 million clones listed, approximately 80% were seen once; the top ten hold under 0.6%. This entry is derived from a study of shared clonotypes between healthy human individuals. Overall study results and limits: Clonotype sharing levels among donors were expected to vary with sequencing depth.

The donor cohort consisted entirely of Caucasian adults residing in Nashville, Tennessee. Sequences were obtained from memory CD4+ T cells from PBMCs. Subset defined: CD45RA-negative fraction. This clonotype was obtained from a man between 18 and 29 years old in good health. Some clones in this sample may be carry-over from other donors' samples.

The CDR3 protein is CASSHGAYRLAEAFF. CDR3 sequence (DNA): TGTGCCAGCAGTCACGGAGCGTATAGGCTGGCTGAAGCTTTCTTT. The chain carries TRBV28 and TRBJ1-1; no clear D gene. V was cut by 5 bases and J by 6 bases, with 19 bases left in between. The CDR3 is 15 residues long. Germline V gene data show CDR1 as MDHEN and CDR2 as SYDVKM.